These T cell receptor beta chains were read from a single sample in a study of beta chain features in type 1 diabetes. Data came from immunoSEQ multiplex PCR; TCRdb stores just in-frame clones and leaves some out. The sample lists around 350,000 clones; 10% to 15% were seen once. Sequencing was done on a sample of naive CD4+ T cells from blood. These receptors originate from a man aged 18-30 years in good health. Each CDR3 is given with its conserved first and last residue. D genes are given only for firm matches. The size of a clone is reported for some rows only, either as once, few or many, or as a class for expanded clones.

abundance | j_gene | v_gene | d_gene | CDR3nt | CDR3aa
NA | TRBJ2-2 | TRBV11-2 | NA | TGTGCCAGCAGCTTCGGGACATTGAACACCGGGGAGCTGTTTTTT | CASSFGTLNTGELFF
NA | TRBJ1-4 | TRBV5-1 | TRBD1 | TGCGCCAGCAGAAGACAGGGGGCAACTAATGAAAAACTGTTTTTT | CASRRQGATNEKLFF
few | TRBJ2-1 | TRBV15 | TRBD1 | TGTGCCACCAGCAATTTCAGGGGGTTGAGCAATGAGCAGTTCTTC | CATSNFRGLSNEQFF
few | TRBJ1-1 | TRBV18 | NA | TGTGCCAGCTCCCCCACAGGACAGTCAAACACTGAAGCTTTCTTT | CASSPTGQSNTEAFF
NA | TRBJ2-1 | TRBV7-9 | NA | TGTGCCAGCAGCTTAGTACGGAGTTACAATGAGCAGTTCTTC | CASSLVRSYNEQFF
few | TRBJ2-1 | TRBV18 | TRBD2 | TGTGCCAGCTCACCCCCCGGGACTAGCGGGGGGGACGTTGATTACAATGAGCAGTTCTTC | CASSPPGTSGGDVDYNEQFF
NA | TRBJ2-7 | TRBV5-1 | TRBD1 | TGCGCCAGCAGCCCGACGGGACAGGCGGCAATCTACGAGCAGTACTTC | CASSPTGQAAIYEQYF
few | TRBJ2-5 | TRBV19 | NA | TGTGCCAGTAGTATAGGTGGCGGGGGCATCCAAGAGACCCAGTACTTC | CASSIGGGGIQETQYF
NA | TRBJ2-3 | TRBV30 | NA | TGTGCCTGGACCGATGGCGGGGATACGCAGTATTTT | CAWTDGGDTQYF
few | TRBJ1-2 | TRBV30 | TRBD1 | TGTGCCTGGAGTCGAGGGACAGGGGAGTATAACTATGGCTACACCTTC | CAWSRGTGEYNYGYTF
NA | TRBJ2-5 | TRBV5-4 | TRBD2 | TGTGCCAGCAGCTTGGGGCTAGCGGGAGAGCTGGAGACCCAGTACTTC | CASSLGLAGELETQYF
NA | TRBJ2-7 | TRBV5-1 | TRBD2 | TGCGCCAGCAGCCCTACTCTAGCGGGCGGCTCCTACGAGCAGTACTTC | CASSPTLAGGSYEQYF
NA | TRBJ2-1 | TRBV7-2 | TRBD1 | TGTGCCAGCAGCCCTGACAGGGGGGCCCACAATGAGCAGTTCTTC | CASSPDRGAHNEQFF
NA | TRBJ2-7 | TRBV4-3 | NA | TGCGCCAGCAGCCAAGAGACTACCTACGAGCAGTACTTC | CASSQETTYEQYF
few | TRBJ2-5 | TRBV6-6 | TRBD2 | TGTGCCAGCACCGTAGCGGGGTTGGAGACCCAGTACTTC | CASTVAGLETQYF
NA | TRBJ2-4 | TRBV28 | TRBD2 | TGTGCCAGCAGTCTATGGGGGTGGGGGGGTTCCAAAAACATTCAGTACTTC | CASSLWGWGGSKNIQYF
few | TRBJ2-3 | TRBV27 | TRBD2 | TGTGCCAGCAGTCTAGCGGGAGTAAGCACAGATACGCAGTATTTT | CASSLAGVSTDTQYF
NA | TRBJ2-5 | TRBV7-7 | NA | TGTGCTAGCAGCTTAGGGCGAGAGGGAGGGACCCAGTACTTC | CASSLGREGGTQYF
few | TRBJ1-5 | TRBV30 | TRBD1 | TGTGCCTGGAGTCAGACAGGGAATCCCTCCCAGCCCCAGCATTTT | CAWSQTGNPSQPQHF
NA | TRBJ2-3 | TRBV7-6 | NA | TGTGCCAGCAGCTCCCGACTGGGAGATACGCAGTATTTT | CASSSRLGDTQYF
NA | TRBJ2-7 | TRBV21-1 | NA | TGTGCCAGCAGCAAAGCCATAAGGGGACAGCCGTTTTCCTACGAGCAGTACTTC | CASSKAIRGQPFSYEQYF
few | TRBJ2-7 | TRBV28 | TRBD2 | TGTGCCAGCAGTTCGGGACTAGGAACCTACGAGCAGTACTTC | CASSSGLGTYEQYF
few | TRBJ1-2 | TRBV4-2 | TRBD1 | TGTGCCAGCAGCCAAGTAATGGGACAGGTGAATGGCTACACCTTC | CASSQVMGQVNGYTF
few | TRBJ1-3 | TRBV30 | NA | TGTGCCTGGAGTGGACAGCTTGGAAACACCATATATTTT | CAWSGQLGNTIYF
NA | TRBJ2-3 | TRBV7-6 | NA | TGTGCCAGCAGCTTAGCGGAGGCAGATACGCAGTATTTT | CASSLAEADTQYF
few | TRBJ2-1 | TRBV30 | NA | TGTGCCTGGCGATTAGCGACCGTTGGGGAGCAGTTCTTC | CAWRLATVGEQFF
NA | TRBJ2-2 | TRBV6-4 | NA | TGTGCCAGCAGTGACTCGTCCTTCACCGGGGAGCTGTTTTTT | CASSDSSFTGELFF
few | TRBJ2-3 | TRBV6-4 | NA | TGTGCCAGCAGTGAAGGCGGGTCAACACGGGGAGATACGCAGTATTTT | CASSEGGSTRGDTQYF
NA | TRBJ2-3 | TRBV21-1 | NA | TGTGCCAGCAGCGCGCGGACTGGCGGACCGATCACAGATACGCAGTATTTT | CASSARTGGPITDTQYF
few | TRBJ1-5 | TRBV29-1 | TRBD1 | TGCAGCGTTGAAGTACAGGGGCAGCCCCAGCATTTT | CSVEVQGQPQHF
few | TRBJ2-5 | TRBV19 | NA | TGTGCCAGTAGGGGCGGACTCCAAGAGACCCAGTACTTC | CASRGGLQETQYF
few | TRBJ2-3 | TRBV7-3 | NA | TGTGCCAGCAGCCTAAGACCGGGGTTGGCGGATACGCAGTATTTT | CASSLRPGLADTQYF
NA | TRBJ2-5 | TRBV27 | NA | TGTGCCAGCATGGGGGGGGCCCGAGAGACCCAGTACTTC | CASMGGARETQYF
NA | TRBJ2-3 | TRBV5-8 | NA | TGTGCCAGCAGCCCAGGACAGAGGGGAGATACGCAGTATTTT | CASSPGQRGDTQYF
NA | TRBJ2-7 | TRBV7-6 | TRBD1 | TGTGCCAGCAGTCCTCGGGGGACAGGAAACTCCTACGAGCAGTACTTC | CASSPRGTGNSYEQYF
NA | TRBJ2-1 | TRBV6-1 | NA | TGTGCCAGCTCGAGGACTGGTAATGAGCAGTTCTTC | CASSRTGNEQFF
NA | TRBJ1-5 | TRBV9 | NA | TGTGCCAGCAGCGTAGCGACAGGAGCAGACCAGCCCCAGCATTTT | CASSVATGADQPQHF
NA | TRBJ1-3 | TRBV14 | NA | TGTGCCAGCAGCCTACCGTACAGAAACACCATATATTTT | CASSLPYRNTIYF
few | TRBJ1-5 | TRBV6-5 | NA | TGTGCCAGCAGTTCCGACAGGTCCCAGCCCCAGCATTTT | CASSSDRSQPQHF
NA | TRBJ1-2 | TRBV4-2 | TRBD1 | TGTGCCAGCAGCGCCCCGGGACAGGAAGACTATGGCTACACCTTC | CASSAPGQEDYGYTF
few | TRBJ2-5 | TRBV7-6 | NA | TGTGCCAGCAGCTCGACTCCTCAAGAGACCCAGTACTTC | CASSSTPQETQYF
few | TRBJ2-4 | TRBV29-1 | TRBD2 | TGCAGCGTTGCGGGGGGGGACGACATTCAGTACTTC | CSVAGGDDIQYF
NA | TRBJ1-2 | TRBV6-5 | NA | TGTGCCAGCAGTCCTCGGGGGGCCTATGGCTACACCTTC | CASSPRGAYGYTF
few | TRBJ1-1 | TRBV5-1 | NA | TGCGCCAGCAGCTTGGGAGGGAACACTGAAGCTTTCTTT | CASSLGGNTEAFF
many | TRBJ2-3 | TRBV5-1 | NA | TGCGCCAGCAGAGCCGTCGATACGCAGTATTTT | CASRAVDTQYF
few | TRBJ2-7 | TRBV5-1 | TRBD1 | TGCGCCAGCAGCCTAGACAGGGCGTACGAGCAGTACTTC | CASSLDRAYEQYF
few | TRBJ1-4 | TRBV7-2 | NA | TGTGCCAGCAGCTTAAGGTTGGGGGGTGAAAAACTGTTTTTT | CASSLRLGGEKLFF
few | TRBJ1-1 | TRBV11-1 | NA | TGTGCCAGCAGCTTAGACAGGAACACTGAAGCTTTCTTT | CASSLDRNTEAFF
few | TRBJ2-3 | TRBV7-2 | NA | TGTGCCAGCAGCTTGATCGGGAGTAGGCGTGCAGATACGCAGTATTTT | CASSLIGSRRADTQYF
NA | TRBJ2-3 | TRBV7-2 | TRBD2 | TGTGCCAGCAGCTTAGTATCCAGCGGGGCCACAGATACGCAGTATTTT | CASSLVSSGATDTQYF
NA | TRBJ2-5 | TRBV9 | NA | TGTGCCAGCAGCGAGGGGGGGCTAAAAGAGACCCAGTACTTC | CASSEGGLKETQYF
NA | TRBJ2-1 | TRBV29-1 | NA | TGCAGCGTCGACTACTACAATGAGCAGTTCTTC | CSVDYYNEQFF